These T cell receptor beta chains were read from a single sample in a study of T-cell reconstitution after alpha-beta-depleted transplantation in children. MiXCR was run by TCRdb on the PCR reads, yielding one entry per CDR3 protein. The sample shows a few hundred thousand distinct CDR3 sequences, 7.5% to 10% of them seen only once. The sequencing used PBMCs from the stem cell graft donor, collected from the stem cell graft. The receptors here all came from a human donor who donated a stem cell graft to a child with SCID. Both conserved end residues are part of each CDR3. Each record gives: D gene, J gene, V gene, CDR3 length, clone size, CDR3 protein, CDR3 DNA. The D gene is left open where the match is weak. For some rows the clone size is stated as once, few or many, or as a class when expanded; others skip it.

d_call: NA; j_call: TRBJ1-2; v_call: TRBV12-3/TRBV12-4; cdr3_length: 12; clone_size: many; cdr3_aa: CASSPENYGYTF; cdr3_nt: TGTGCCAGCAGCCCTGAAAACTATGGCTACACCTTC
d_call: NA; j_call: TRBJ1-1; v_call: TRBV20-1; cdr3_length: 12; clone_size: many; cdr3_aa: CSALRQGTEAFF; cdr3_nt: TGCAGTGCCCTCCGGCAGGGGACTGAAGCTTTCTTT
d_call: NA; j_call: TRBJ2-1; v_call: TRBV5-1; cdr3_length: 16; clone_size: many; cdr3_aa: CASSLVPGGAYNEQFF; cdr3_nt: TGCGCCAGCAGCTTGGTTCCTGGCGGGGCTTACAATGAGCAGTTCTTC
d_call: NA; j_call: TRBJ1-5; v_call: TRBV12-3/TRBV12-4; cdr3_length: 12; clone_size: many; cdr3_aa: CASSLSEQPQHF; cdr3_nt: TGTGCCAGCAGTTTATCTGAGCAGCCCCAGCATTTT
d_call: TRBD1; j_call: TRBJ1-1; v_call: TRBV7-2; cdr3_length: 15; clone_size: many; cdr3_aa: CASSSSGQGVTEAFF; cdr3_nt: TGTGCCAGCAGCTCTTCGGGACAGGGCGTCACTGAAGCTTTCTTT
d_call: NA; j_call: TRBJ2-3; v_call: TRBV4-1; cdr3_length: 16; clone_size: NA; cdr3_aa: CASSQSPALVTDTQYF; cdr3_nt: TGCGCCAGCAGCCAATCCCCAGCCCTCGTCACAGATACGCAGTATTTT
d_call: TRBD2; j_call: TRBJ2-2; v_call: TRBV5-1; cdr3_length: 17; clone_size: NA; cdr3_aa: CASSPRTSGGAAGELFF; cdr3_nt: TGCGCCAGCAGCCCCCGGACTAGCGGGGGGGCTGCCGGGGAGCTGTTTTTT
d_call: TRBD1; j_call: TRBJ2-4; v_call: TRBV5-1; cdr3_length: 14; clone_size: many; cdr3_aa: CASTLTGGADIQYF; cdr3_nt: TGCGCCAGCACCCTGACAGGGGGCGCCGACATTCAGTACTTC
d_call: TRBD1; j_call: TRBJ1-2; v_call: TRBV12-3/TRBV12-4; cdr3_length: 13; clone_size: NA; cdr3_aa: CASSLTGAAGYTF; cdr3_nt: TGTGCCAGCAGTTTGACAGGGGCGGCGGGCTACACCTTC
d_call: TRBD1; j_call: TRBJ1-2; v_call: TRBV5-1; cdr3_length: 14; clone_size: many; cdr3_aa: CASSLATGVYGYTF; cdr3_nt: TGCGCCAGCAGCTTGGCAACAGGGGTTTATGGCTACACCTTC
d_call: TRBD2; j_call: TRBJ2-3; v_call: TRBV5-1; cdr3_length: 17; clone_size: many; cdr3_aa: CASSSSGTSRTTDTQYF; cdr3_nt: TGCGCCAGCAGCTCCTCCGGGACTAGCAGAACCACAGATACGCAGTATTTT
d_call: NA; j_call: TRBJ2-3; v_call: TRBV6-2/TRBV6-3; cdr3_length: 12; clone_size: many; cdr3_aa: CASSSALDTQYF; cdr3_nt: TGTGCCAGCAGTTCCGCCTTGGATACGCAGTATTTT
d_call: NA; j_call: TRBJ2-1; v_call: TRBV20-1; cdr3_length: 17; clone_size: many; cdr3_aa: CSARPAQAFVPYNEQFF; cdr3_nt: TGCAGTGCTAGACCGGCTCAGGCCTTCGTCCCCTACAATGAGCAGTTCTTC
d_call: NA; j_call: TRBJ2-1; v_call: TRBV5-6; cdr3_length: 13; clone_size: many; cdr3_aa: CASSLGGPNEQFF; cdr3_nt: TGTGCCAGCAGCTTAGGGGGGCCCAATGAGCAGTTCTTC
d_call: NA; j_call: TRBJ1-4; v_call: TRBV12-3/TRBV12-4; cdr3_length: 14; clone_size: many; cdr3_aa: CASSPDSRGEKLFF; cdr3_nt: TGTGCCAGCAGTCCCGACAGCCGAGGAGAAAAACTGTTTTTT
d_call: TRBD1; j_call: TRBJ1-1; v_call: TRBV7-8; cdr3_length: 15; clone_size: many; cdr3_aa: CASRRQQGLGTEAFF; cdr3_nt: TGTGCCAGCAGAAGACAACAGGGGCTCGGCACTGAAGCTTTCTTT
d_call: TRBD1; j_call: TRBJ1-1; v_call: TRBV5-1; cdr3_length: 14; clone_size: many; cdr3_aa: CASSRDRGGTEAFF; cdr3_nt: TGCGCCAGCAGCAGGGACAGGGGTGGTACTGAAGCTTTCTTT
d_call: TRBD1; j_call: TRBJ2-5; v_call: TRBV7-8; cdr3_length: 16; clone_size: many; cdr3_aa: CASSASGTGERETQYF; cdr3_nt: TGTGCCAGCAGCGCCTCCGGGACAGGGGAAAGAGAGACCCAGTACTTC
d_call: TRBD2; j_call: TRBJ2-2; v_call: TRBV5-1; cdr3_length: 15; clone_size: many; cdr3_aa: CASSLALAGTGELFF; cdr3_nt: TGCGCCAGCAGCTTGGCCCTAGCGGGGACCGGGGAGCTGTTTTTT
d_call: NA; j_call: TRBJ1-5; v_call: TRBV12-3/TRBV12-4; cdr3_length: 14; clone_size: few; cdr3_aa: CASSTDGSNQPQHF; cdr3_nt: TGTGCCAGCAGTACGGACGGTAGCAATCAGCCCCAGCATTTT
d_call: NA; j_call: TRBJ2-5; v_call: TRBV5-1; cdr3_length: 14; clone_size: NA; cdr3_aa: CASSLSGRAETQYF; cdr3_nt: TGCGCCAGCAGCTTGTCGGGCAGGGCGGAGACCCAGTACTTC
d_call: TRBD2; j_call: TRBJ2-1; v_call: TRBV7-6; cdr3_length: 15; clone_size: NA; cdr3_aa: CASSLQRGVYNEQFF; cdr3_nt: TGTGCCAGCAGCTTACAGCGGGGAGTCTACAATGAGCAGTTCTTC
d_call: NA; j_call: TRBJ1-6; v_call: TRBV7-8; cdr3_length: 17; clone_size: many; cdr3_aa: CASSLFTTGNMPSPLHF; cdr3_nt: TGTGCCAGCAGCTTATTTACGACAGGCAACATGCCATCACCCCTCCACTTT
d_call: NA; j_call: TRBJ2-7; v_call: TRBV5-1; cdr3_length: 17; clone_size: many; cdr3_aa: CASSLETMGGLLYEQYF; cdr3_nt: TGCGCCAGCAGCTTGGAGACCATGGGGGGCCTTCTCTACGAGCAGTACTTC
d_call: NA; j_call: TRBJ2-5; v_call: TRBV27; cdr3_length: 14; clone_size: few; cdr3_aa: CASSLLGIQETQYF; cdr3_nt: TGTGCCAGCAGTTTATTGGGCATTCAAGAGACCCAGTACTTC
d_call: NA; j_call: TRBJ2-2; v_call: TRBV20-1; cdr3_length: 14; clone_size: few; cdr3_aa: CSAYASGVAGELFF; cdr3_nt: TGCAGTGCGTATGCCTCCGGGGTCGCCGGGGAGCTGTTTTTT
d_call: NA; j_call: TRBJ2-1; v_call: TRBV2; cdr3_length: 16; clone_size: many; cdr3_aa: CASSVGVTASVNEQFF; cdr3_nt: TGTGCCAGCAGTGTCGGCGTCACCGCCTCAGTAAATGAGCAGTTCTTC
d_call: NA; j_call: TRBJ1-1; v_call: TRBV6-5; cdr3_length: 15; clone_size: many; cdr3_aa: CASSYAGPQGTEAFF; cdr3_nt: TGTGCCAGCAGTTACGCCGGGCCCCAGGGTACTGAAGCTTTCTTT
d_call: NA; j_call: TRBJ2-3; v_call: TRBV5-1; cdr3_length: 15; clone_size: few; cdr3_aa: CASSEQGPSTDTQYF; cdr3_nt: TGCGCCAGCAGCGAACAGGGTCCTAGCACAGATACGCAGTATTTT
d_call: NA; j_call: TRBJ2-1; v_call: TRBV5-6; cdr3_length: 13; clone_size: many; cdr3_aa: CASSLNSGEEQFF; cdr3_nt: TGTGCCAGCAGCTTGAATTCAGGCGAGGAGCAGTTCTTC
d_call: TRBD1; j_call: TRBJ1-1; v_call: TRBV27; cdr3_length: 15; clone_size: many; cdr3_aa: CASRDRGLVNTEAFF; cdr3_nt: TGTGCCAGCAGAGACAGGGGGCTTGTGAACACTGAAGCTTTCTTT
d_call: NA; j_call: TRBJ1-2; v_call: TRBV7-2; cdr3_length: 16; clone_size: many; cdr3_aa: CASSLVMKGDPRSYTF; cdr3_nt: TGTGCCAGCAGCTTAGTAATGAAAGGGGACCCTAGAAGCTACACCTTC
d_call: TRBD1; j_call: TRBJ1-2; v_call: TRBV5-1; cdr3_length: 14; clone_size: many; cdr3_aa: CASSEGGRLRGYTF; cdr3_nt: TGCGCCAGCAGCGAAGGGGGCAGGTTACGTGGCTACACCTTC
d_call: TRBD1; j_call: TRBJ2-7; v_call: TRBV20-1; cdr3_length: 15; clone_size: few; cdr3_aa: CSASRTRDSSYEQYF; cdr3_nt: TGCAGTGCTAGTCGAACCAGGGACAGCTCCTACGAGCAGTACTTC
d_call: TRBD1; j_call: TRBJ2-3; v_call: TRBV5-1; cdr3_length: 15; clone_size: many; cdr3_aa: CASRRTGVGTDTQYF; cdr3_nt: TGCGCCAGCAGGAGGACAGGGGTGGGCACAGATACGCAGTATTTT
d_call: NA; j_call: TRBJ1-5; v_call: TRBV19; cdr3_length: 14; clone_size: many; cdr3_aa: CASSEDTVYQPQHF; cdr3_nt: TGTGCCAGTAGTGAGGACACCGTCTATCAGCCCCAGCATTTT
d_call: NA; j_call: TRBJ1-1; v_call: TRBV5-1; cdr3_length: 16; clone_size: few; cdr3_aa: CASSFPEGGGSLEAFF; cdr3_nt: TGCGCCAGCAGCTTTCCCGAGGGAGGGGGATCCCTTGAAGCTTTCTTT
d_call: TRBD2; j_call: TRBJ2-4; v_call: TRBV20-1; cdr3_length: 13; clone_size: many; cdr3_aa: CSARGPGGDIQYF; cdr3_nt: TGCAGTGCTCGGGGCCCGGGGGGAGACATTCAGTACTTC
d_call: TRBD2; j_call: TRBJ2-2; v_call: TRBV9; cdr3_length: 18; clone_size: many; cdr3_aa: CASSSRTSLPWLTGELFF; cdr3_nt: TGTGCCAGCAGCTCCCGGACTAGTTTGCCGTGGTTAACCGGGGAGCTGTTTTTT
d_call: TRBD2; j_call: TRBJ2-1; v_call: TRBV6-2/TRBV6-3; cdr3_length: 14; clone_size: NA; cdr3_aa: CASSWTSGGGEQFF; cdr3_nt: TGTGCCAGCAGTTGGACTAGCGGGGGCGGTGAGCAGTTCTTC
d_call: TRBD1; j_call: TRBJ2-1; v_call: TRBV4-1; cdr3_length: 15; clone_size: many; cdr3_aa: CASSQGQGSLGEQFF; cdr3_nt: TGCGCCAGCAGCCAAGGACAGGGAAGTCTAGGTGAGCAGTTCTTC
d_call: NA; j_call: TRBJ2-1; v_call: TRBV20-1; cdr3_length: 14; clone_size: many; cdr3_aa: CSARKTGSLDEQFF; cdr3_nt: TGCAGTGCTAGGAAGACAGGTTCCCTCGATGAGCAGTTCTTC
d_call: NA; j_call: TRBJ1-2; v_call: TRBV15; cdr3_length: 13; clone_size: many; cdr3_aa: CATSELGGYGYTF; cdr3_nt: TGTGCCACCAGCGAGTTGGGGGGCTATGGCTACACCTTC
d_call: NA; j_call: TRBJ1-4; v_call: TRBV7-2; cdr3_length: 15; clone_size: NA; cdr3_aa: CASSLLALDNEKLFF; cdr3_nt: TGTGCCAGCAGCTTATTAGCCCTTGACAATGAAAAACTGTTTTTT
d_call: NA; j_call: TRBJ2-2; v_call: TRBV27; cdr3_length: 13; clone_size: many; cdr3_aa: CASTNRHTGELFF; cdr3_nt: TGTGCCAGCACTAACCGGCACACCGGGGAGCTGTTTTTT
d_call: TRBD2; j_call: TRBJ2-5; v_call: TRBV20-1; cdr3_length: 17; clone_size: many; cdr3_aa: CSARDRKGLAFGETQYF; cdr3_nt: TGCAGTGCTAGAGATAGAAAGGGACTAGCTTTCGGAGAGACCCAGTACTTC
d_call: NA; j_call: TRBJ2-3; v_call: TRBV10-3; cdr3_length: 13; clone_size: many; cdr3_aa: CAIRQGPTDTQYF; cdr3_nt: TGTGCCATCAGACAGGGCCCCACAGATACGCAGTATTTT
d_call: TRBD2; j_call: TRBJ2-1; v_call: TRBV20-1; cdr3_length: 14; clone_size: many; cdr3_aa: CSASLAGGYNEQFF; cdr3_nt: TGCAGTGCTAGCCTAGCGGGGGGGTACAATGAGCAGTTCTTC
d_call: NA; j_call: TRBJ2-7; v_call: TRBV6-6; cdr3_length: 12; clone_size: NA; cdr3_aa: CASKTENYEQYF; cdr3_nt: TGTGCCAGCAAGACAGAGAACTACGAGCAGTACTTC
d_call: NA; j_call: TRBJ2-3; v_call: TRBV9; cdr3_length: 14; clone_size: many; cdr3_aa: CASSVIASTDTQYF; cdr3_nt: TGTGCCAGCAGCGTAATAGCAAGCACAGATACGCAGTATTTT
d_call: NA; j_call: TRBJ1-6; v_call: TRBV6-5; cdr3_length: 15; clone_size: many; cdr3_aa: CASSHYRANNSPLHF; cdr3_nt: TGTGCCAGCAGCCACTACAGGGCAAATAATTCACCCCTCCACTTT
d_call: TRBD2; j_call: TRBJ2-2; v_call: TRBV4-2; cdr3_length: 15; clone_size: many; cdr3_aa: CASSPSGGASGELFF; cdr3_nt: TGTGCCAGCAGCCCTAGCGGGGGGGCCTCCGGGGAGCTGTTTTTT
d_call: NA; j_call: TRBJ1-2; v_call: TRBV7-9; cdr3_length: 12; clone_size: many; cdr3_aa: CASGTAKGGYTF; cdr3_nt: TGTGCCAGTGGGACCGCTAAGGGAGGCTACACCTTC
d_call: TRBD1; j_call: TRBJ2-1; v_call: TRBV11-2; cdr3_length: 13; clone_size: many; cdr3_aa: CASSLTGNHEQFF; cdr3_nt: TGTGCCAGCAGCCTGACAGGGAACCATGAGCAGTTCTTC
d_call: NA; j_call: TRBJ2-7; v_call: TRBV27; cdr3_length: 13; clone_size: few; cdr3_aa: CASSPGTGYGQYF; cdr3_nt: TGTGCCAGCAGCCCCGGGACGGGCTATGGGCAGTACTTC
d_call: TRBD1; j_call: TRBJ1-1; v_call: TRBV10-3; cdr3_length: 16; clone_size: many; cdr3_aa: CAITLGQGGLNTEAFF; cdr3_nt: TGTGCCATCACCCTAGGACAGGGGGGCCTTAACACTGAAGCTTTCTTT
d_call: NA; j_call: TRBJ1-1; v_call: TRBV20-1; cdr3_length: 13; clone_size: many; cdr3_aa: CSASRSLNTEAFF; cdr3_nt: TGCAGTGCTAGCCGCAGCCTGAACACTGAAGCTTTCTTT